This T cell receptor beta chain was recovered during a study of T cells after posttransplantation cyclophosphamide. TCRdb keeps only in-frame clones here, not all; method: immunoSEQ multiplex PCR. The sample consists of about 15,000 clones, over 60% of them appearing once. This TCR was sampled from a man over 45. The sequenced sample consisted of memory CD4+ T cells sorted from PBMCs.

The CDR3 DNA reads TGTGCCAGCAGCAAACGGGGGACTAGCGGGGACCTCGTAGAGACCCAGTACTTC. This translates into CASSKRGTSGDLVETQYF. J is TRBJ2-5 and V is TRBV7-6, with TRBD2 identical over 13 bases. The CDR3 has 18 residues. Germline V gene sequence: CDR1 SGHVS, CDR2 FNYEAQ. V was pared by 5 bases and J by 4 bases, with 13 bases of the junction left unmatched.